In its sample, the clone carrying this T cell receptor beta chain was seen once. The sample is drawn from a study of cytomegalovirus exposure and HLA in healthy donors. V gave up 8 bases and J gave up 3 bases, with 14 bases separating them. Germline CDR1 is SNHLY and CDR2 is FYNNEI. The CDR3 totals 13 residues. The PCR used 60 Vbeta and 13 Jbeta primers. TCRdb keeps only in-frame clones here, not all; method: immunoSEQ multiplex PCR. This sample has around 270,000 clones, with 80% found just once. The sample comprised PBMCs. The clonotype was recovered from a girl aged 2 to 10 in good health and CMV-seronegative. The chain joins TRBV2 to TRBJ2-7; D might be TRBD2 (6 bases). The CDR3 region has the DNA TGTGCCAGCGGGGGGATTACGGACTACGAGCAGTACTTC. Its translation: CASGGITDYEQYF.